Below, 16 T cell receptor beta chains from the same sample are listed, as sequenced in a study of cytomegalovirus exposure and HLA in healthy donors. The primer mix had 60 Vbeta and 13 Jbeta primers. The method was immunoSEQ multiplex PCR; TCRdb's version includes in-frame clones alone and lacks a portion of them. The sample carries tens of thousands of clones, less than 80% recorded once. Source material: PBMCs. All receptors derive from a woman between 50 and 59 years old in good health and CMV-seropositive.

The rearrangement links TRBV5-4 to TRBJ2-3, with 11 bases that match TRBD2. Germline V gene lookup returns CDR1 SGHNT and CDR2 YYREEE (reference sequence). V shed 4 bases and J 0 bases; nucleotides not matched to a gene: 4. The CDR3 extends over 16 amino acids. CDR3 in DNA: TGTGCCAGCAGCCATAGCGGGGGGGGAAGCACAGATACGCAGTATTTT. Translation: CASSHSGGGSTDTQYF.

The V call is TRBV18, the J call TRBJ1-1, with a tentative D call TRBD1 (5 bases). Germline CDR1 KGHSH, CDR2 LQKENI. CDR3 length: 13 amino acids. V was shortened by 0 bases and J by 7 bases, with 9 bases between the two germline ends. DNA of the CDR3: TGTGCCAGCTCACCACCCCCGGGGGTTGAAGCTTTCTTT. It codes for CASSPPPGVEAFF.

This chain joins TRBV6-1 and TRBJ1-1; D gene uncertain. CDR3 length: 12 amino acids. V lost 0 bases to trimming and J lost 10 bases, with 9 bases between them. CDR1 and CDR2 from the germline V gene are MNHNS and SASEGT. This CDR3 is CASSEAKIRAFF. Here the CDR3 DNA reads TGTGCCAGCAGTGAAGCTAAGATTAGAGCTTTCTTT.

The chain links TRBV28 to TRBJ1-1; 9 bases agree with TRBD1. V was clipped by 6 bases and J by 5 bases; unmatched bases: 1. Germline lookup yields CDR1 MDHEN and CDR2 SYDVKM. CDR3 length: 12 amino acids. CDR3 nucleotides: TGTGCCAGCAGAGACAGGGGGACTGAAGCTTTCTTT. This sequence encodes CASRDRGTEAFF.

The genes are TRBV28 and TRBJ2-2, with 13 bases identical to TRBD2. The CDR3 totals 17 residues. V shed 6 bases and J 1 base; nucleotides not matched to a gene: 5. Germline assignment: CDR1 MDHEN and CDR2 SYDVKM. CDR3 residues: CASSKLAGGKNTGELFF. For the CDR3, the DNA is TGTGCCAGCAGCAAACTAGCGGGGGGGAAGAACACCGGGGAGCTGTTTTTT.

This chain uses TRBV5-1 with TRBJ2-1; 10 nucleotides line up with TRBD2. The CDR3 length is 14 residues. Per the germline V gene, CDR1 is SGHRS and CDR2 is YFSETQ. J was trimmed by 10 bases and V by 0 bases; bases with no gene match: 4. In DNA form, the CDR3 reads TGCGCCAGCAGCTTGGTTGAGACTAGCGGGGAGCAGTTCTTC. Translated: CASSLVETSGEQFF.

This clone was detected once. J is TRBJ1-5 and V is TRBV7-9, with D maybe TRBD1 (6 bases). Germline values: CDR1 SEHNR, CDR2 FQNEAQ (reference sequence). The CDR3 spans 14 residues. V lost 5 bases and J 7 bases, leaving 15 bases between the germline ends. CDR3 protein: CASSAGVLGQPQHF. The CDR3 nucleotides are TGTGCCAGCAGCGCAGGGGTTCTCGGGCAGCCCCAGCATTTT.

The CDR3 DNA follows: TGTGCCACCTCCCCGGGGGTGGGCTATGGCTACACCTTC. It is translated as CATSPGVGYGYTF. V gene TRBV10-3 combines with J gene TRBJ1-2, with a tentative D call TRBD1 (5 bases). The V gene's germline CDR1 is ENHRY and CDR2 SYGVKD. The CDR3 contains 13 residues. V was trimmed by 10 bases and J by 4 bases, leaving 16 bases between them.

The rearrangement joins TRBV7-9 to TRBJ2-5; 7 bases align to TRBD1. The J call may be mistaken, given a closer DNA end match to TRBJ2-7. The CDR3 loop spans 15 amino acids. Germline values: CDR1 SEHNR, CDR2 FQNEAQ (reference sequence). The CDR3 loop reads CASSHRDSLSYEQYF. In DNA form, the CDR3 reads TGTGCCAGCAGTCACCGGGACAGTCTCTCCTACGAGCAGTACTTC.

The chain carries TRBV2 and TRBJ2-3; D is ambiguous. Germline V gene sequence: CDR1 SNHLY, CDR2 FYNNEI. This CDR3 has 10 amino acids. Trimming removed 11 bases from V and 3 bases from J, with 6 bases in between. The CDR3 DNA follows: TGTGCCGGAGAGACAGATACGCAGTATTTT. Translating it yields CAGETDTQYF. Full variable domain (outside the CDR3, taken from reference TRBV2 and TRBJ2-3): EPEVTQTPSHQVTQMGQEVILRCVPISNHLYFYWYRQILGQKVEFLVSFYNNEISEKSEIFDDQFSVERPDGSNFTLKIRSTKLEDSAMYFCAGETDTQYFGPGTRLTVL.

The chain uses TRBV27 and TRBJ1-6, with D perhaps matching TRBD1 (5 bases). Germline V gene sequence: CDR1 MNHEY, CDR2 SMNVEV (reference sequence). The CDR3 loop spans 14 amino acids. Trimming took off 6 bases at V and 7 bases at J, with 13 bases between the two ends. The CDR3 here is CASRGGSWNSPLHF. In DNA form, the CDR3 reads TGTGCCAGCAGGGGGGGTTCGTGGAATTCACCCCTCCACTTT.

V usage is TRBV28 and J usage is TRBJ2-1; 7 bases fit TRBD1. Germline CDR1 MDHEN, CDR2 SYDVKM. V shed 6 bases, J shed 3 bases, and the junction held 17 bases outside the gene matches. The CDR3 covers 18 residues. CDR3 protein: CASSTFMGRQGDYNEQFF. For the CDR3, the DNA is TGTGCCAGCAGCACCTTTATGGGAAGACAGGGAGACTACAATGAGCAGTTCTTC.

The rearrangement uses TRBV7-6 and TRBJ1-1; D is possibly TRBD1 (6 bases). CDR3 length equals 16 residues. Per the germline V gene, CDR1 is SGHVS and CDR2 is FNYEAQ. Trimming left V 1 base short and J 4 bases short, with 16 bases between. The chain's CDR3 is CASSLEYRVGFTEAFF. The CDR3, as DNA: TGTGCCAGCAGCTTAGAATACAGGGTCGGGTTCACTGAAGCTTTCTTT.

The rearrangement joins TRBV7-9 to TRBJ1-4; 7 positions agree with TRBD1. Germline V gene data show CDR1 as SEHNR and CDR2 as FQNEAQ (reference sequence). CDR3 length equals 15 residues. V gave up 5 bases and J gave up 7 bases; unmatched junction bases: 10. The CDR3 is CASSLPKGQFEKLFF. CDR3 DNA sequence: TGTGCCAGCAGCCTACCCAAGGGACAGTTTGAAAAACTGTTTTTT.

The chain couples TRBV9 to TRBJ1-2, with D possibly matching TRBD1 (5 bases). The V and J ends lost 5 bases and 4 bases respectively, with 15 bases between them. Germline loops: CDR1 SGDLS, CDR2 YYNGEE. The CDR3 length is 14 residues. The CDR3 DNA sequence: TGTGCCAGCAGATTAGACAGTGACCTCTATGGCTACACCTTC. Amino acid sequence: CASRLDSDLYGYTF.

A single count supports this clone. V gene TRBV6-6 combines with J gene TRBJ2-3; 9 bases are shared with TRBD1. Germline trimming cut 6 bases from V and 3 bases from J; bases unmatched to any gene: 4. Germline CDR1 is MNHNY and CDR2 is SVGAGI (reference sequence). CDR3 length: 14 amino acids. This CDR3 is CASRRDRDTDTQYF. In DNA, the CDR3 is TGTGCCAGCAGACGGGACAGGGATACAGATACGCAGTATTTT.